Shown below are 6 T cell receptor beta chains from a single sample sequenced in a study of OX40 agonist ivuxolimab in advanced cancers. Produced via immunoSEQ multiplex PCR; TCRdb's table is partial and in-frame only. The sample lists approximately 43,000 clones, around 92% occurring once. The sample in question was CD4+ or CD8+ T cells sorted from blood, obtained in a trial of the OX40 agonist ivuxolimab. The receptors were gathered from an adult with an advanced solid tumor such as melanoma, head and neck, liver or kidney cancer.

The chain combines TRBV7-2 with TRBJ1-4; D may be TRBD1 (6 bases). Trimming left V 5 bases short and J 0 bases short, with 10 bases between. The CDR3 is 15 amino acids. CDR1 and CDR2 from the germline V gene are SGHTA and FQGNSA. DNA of the CDR3: TGTGCCAGCAGCAGGGGGAAGGCAACTAATGAAAAACTGTTTTTT. Protein: CASSRGKATNEKLFF. Filled out from reference TRBV7-2 and TRBJ1-4, the complete variable domain reads GAGVSQSPSNKVTEKGKDVELRCDPISGHTALYWYRQSLGQGLEFLIYFQGNSAPDKSGLPSDRFSAERTGGSVSTLTIQRTQQEDSAVYLCASSRGKATNEKLFFGSGTQLSVL.

The chain recombines TRBV7-9 with TRBJ2-1, with TRBD2 identical over 12 bases. The CDR3 is 16 amino acids. After removal of 5 bases from V and 5 bases from J, the junction contained 7 bases not matched to a gene. Germline V gives CDR1 SEHNR, CDR2 FQNEAQ (reference sequence). CDR3 sequence: CASSGWTSGKNNEQFF. The DNA of the CDR3 is TGTGCCAGCAGCGGCTGGACTAGCGGGAAAAACAATGAGCAGTTCTTC.

The genes are TRBV11-3 and TRBJ2-2, with 8 bases matching TRBD2. The V gene's germline CDR1 is SGHNT and CDR2 YENEEA. V lost 1 base and J lost 4; bases outside the gene matches: 5. This CDR3 has 16 residues. CDR3 sequence reads: CASSLGSGTSTGELFF. CDR3 DNA sequence: TGTGCCAGCAGCTTAGGGAGCGGGACTAGCACCGGGGAGCTGTTTTTT.

The CDR3 coding sequence is TGTGCCAGCAGCTTAGATGGACAGAACACTGAAGCTTTCTTT. It is translated as CASSLDGQNTEAFF. V usage is TRBV11-3 and J usage is TRBJ1-1; D is possibly TRBD1 (5 bases). The CDR3 spans 14 residues. Germline CDR1 reads SGHNT; CDR2 reads YENEEA. V was trimmed by 0 bases and J by 1 base, leaving 6 bases between them.

The V and J genes are TRBV7-2 and TRBJ1-5; D remains ambiguous. The germline V gene has CDR1 SGHTA and CDR2 FQGNSA. Trimming cost V 0 bases and J 3 bases, with 6 bases left between them. CDR3 length: 14 amino acids. The CDR3 bases are TGTGCCAGCAGCTTAGCTGGAAACAATCAGCCCCAGCATTTT. This codes for CASSLAGNNQPQHF.

The chain has TRBV7-2 and TRBJ2-7, with 7 bases aligning to TRBD1. CDR1 is SGHTA, CDR2 FQGNSA, per germline. V gave up 1 base and J gave up 3 bases; unmatched junction bases: 9. CDR3 size: 16 residues. CDR3 sequence reads: CASSLGPGQVVYEQYF. The CDR3 nucleotides are TGTGCCAGCAGCTTAGGGCCCGGACAGGTTGTCTACGAGCAGTACTTC.